This T cell receptor (beta chain) comes out of a study of T cell responses to AZD1222 COVID-19 vaccine. Worth noting for this clone: Its specificity is not known.

The CDR3 has 16 residues. Findings and caveats of the study: Increased Spike-specific TCR breadth and depth were observed after two AZD1222 doses. Per reports, nearly half of all spike-specific TCRs target regions that are unmutated in variants. Clonal diversity may have been underestimated, and the donors were mostly white British, with more females than males. Vaccine-related CD4 TCRs covered spike, predominating at 160-218 and 743-854.

Libraries were prepared by immunoSEQ multiplex PCR; TCRdb keeps only in-frame clonotypes and omits some of them. The sample shows some 200,000 clones, roughly 92% of them seen only once. This rearrangement joins TRBV12-2 to TRBJ2-1; whether TRBD2, the table's D call, matches the DNA was not checked. TRBV12-2 is a listed pseudogene. The material was peripheral blood, obtained 28 days after the second dose of the MenACWY control vaccine. This sequence was found in an adult who received the MenACWY meningococcal vaccine as a control. This CDR3 reads CASRLVLAGGPDEQFF. The CDR3 DNA is TGTGCAAGTCGCTTAGTATTAGCGGGAGGGCCCGATGAGCAGTTCTTC.